The 3 T cell receptor beta chains below all came from one sample that was sequenced in a study of breast tumors, draining lymph nodes, adjacent tissues. TCRdb reprocessed the multiplex PCR reads via MiXCR and lists one record per CDR3 protein. This table has over 250,000 distinct CDR3 sequences, roughly 31% appearing once. The lymph nodes were axillary draining lymph nodes from breast cancer patients. The sample consisted of axillary lymph node tissue. The receptors here all came from a female donor with breast cancer. Some clones in this sample may be carry-over from other donors' samples.

Many counts were recorded for this clonotype. The rearrangement uses TRBV12-5 and TRBJ1-5; no reliable D call. Germline V gene lookup returns CDR1 LGHNT and CDR2 FRNRAP. This CDR3 is built from 13 residues. V was clipped by 7 bases and J by 4 bases, with 11 bases between them. The CDR3 reads CASAPGRNQPQHF. The CDR3 DNA reads as TGTGCTAGTGCCCCGGGAAGGAATCAGCCCCAGCATTTT. Complete variable domain (other parts from reference TRBV12-5 and TRBJ1-5): DARVTQTPRHKVTEMGQEVTMRCQPILGHNTVFWYRQTMMQGLELLAYFRNRAPLDDSGMPKDRFSAEMPDATLATLKIQPSEPRDSAVYFCASAPGRNQPQHFGDGTRLSIL.

This clonotype was seen many times. The chain links TRBV2 to TRBJ2-1; maybe TRBD1 (8 bases). CDR1 is SNHLY, CDR2 FYNNEI, per germline. V was pared by 5 bases and J by 9 bases, with 14 bases between. This CDR3 contains 13 residues. The CDR3: CASSMTGEGEQFF. In DNA form, the CDR3 reads TGTGCCAGCAGTATGACAGGGGAGGGTGAGCAGTTCTTC.

The chain couples TRBV29-1 to TRBJ2-2; no clear D gene. Germline V gene data show CDR1 as SQVTM and CDR2 as ANQGSEA. The length of the CDR3 is 13 residues. Deletions cut 7 bases from V and 0 bases from J, with 9 bases between. For the CDR3, the DNA is TGCAGCGATTTAGGAGCGAACACCGGGGAGCTGTTTTTT. This codes for CSDLGANTGELFF.